This T cell receptor (beta chain) came from a study of PD-1 blockade in classical Hodgkin lymphoma. Study-wide findings and caveats: Those patients who began receiving nivolumab less than 1 year after ASCT had lower diversity, and they were excluded. CD4+ TCR diversity rose significantly by C4D1, and CD8+ TCR diversity did not. Reported baseline diversity: healthy donors highest, relapsed/refractory patients lowest.

Every patient relapsed after autologous stem cell transplantation, and brentuximab vedotin exposure varied. In the case of this clone: What it binds is unknown.

Germline values: CDR1 SGHAT, CDR2 FQNNGV. The CDR3 has 14 residues. Trimming left V 3 bases short and J 2 bases short, with 9 bases between. The table came from immunoSEQ multiplex PCR; TCRdb's copy has only in-frame clones and leaves some out. This sample has some 150,000 clones; around four fifths occur once, and the top ten carry approximately 9.6%. This TCR came from a human donor with classical Hodgkin lymphoma. Sequencing used peripheral blood mononuclear cells (PBMCs), obtained before the second cycle of nivolumab. The chain joins TRBV11-2 to TRBJ2-3; no reliable D call. The CDR3 reads CASSFGEDTDTQYF. DNA for the CDR3: TGTGCCAGCAGCTTTGGGGAAGACACAGATACGCAGTATTTT.